Below are 14 T cell receptor beta chains sequenced from a single sample in a study of blood T cell repertoires in COVID-19. Sequencing used immunoSEQ multiplex PCR; TCRdb keeps in-frame clones, though not all of them. The sample records tens of thousands of clones, more than 70% being singletons. The sequenced sample was peripheral blood. Receptors were obtained from a man aged 55 to 70 with active COVID-19.

This sequence joins TRBV10-3 and TRBJ1-6; 7 bases map to TRBD1. This CDR3 is built from 14 residues. V dropped 4 bases and J dropped 6; count of bases not matched to a gene: 3. The germline V gene has CDR1 ENHRY and CDR2 SYGVKD. Here the CDR3 DNA reads TGTGCCATCAGTGGGGACAGTAGTAATTCACCCCTCCACTTT. The encoded protein is CAISGDSSNSPLHF.

The CDR3 loop is CASSVVSGVADTQYF. The CDR3, as DNA: TGTGCCAGCAGCGTAGTGTCGGGAGTCGCAGATACGCAGTATTTT. V usage is TRBV9 and J usage is TRBJ2-3; D is possibly TRBD2 (6 bases). Germline assignment: CDR1 SGDLS and CDR2 YYNGEE. The CDR3 totals 15 residues. V lost 0 bases and J 4 bases, leaving 12 bases between the germline ends.

The chain joins TRBV7-9 to TRBJ2-7; 10 bases map to TRBD2. V shed 4 bases and J 0 bases; nucleotides not matched to a gene: 0. CDR1 is SEHNR, CDR2 FQNEAQ, per germline (reference sequence). CDR3 length: 14 residues. Here the CDR3 DNA reads TGTGCCAGCAGCTCTAGCGGGAGCTCCTACGAGCAGTACTTC. It is translated as CASSSSGSSYEQYF.

The genes are TRBV12-3 or TRBV12-4 and TRBJ1-5; D is ambiguous. Trimming cost V 3 bases and J 6 bases, with 6 bases left between them. The length of the CDR3 is 12 residues. CDR3: CASSFSGQPQHF. The DNA of the CDR3 is TGTGCCAGCAGTTTTAGCGGTCAGCCCCAGCATTTT.

The rearrangement uses TRBV11-1 and TRBJ2-6, with 9 nucleotides matching TRBD1. CDR3 length equals 16 residues. Losses at the gene ends were 5 bases for V and 4 bases for J; bases not matched to a gene: 6. Germline CDR1 SGHAT, CDR2 FQDESV (reference sequence). CDR3 loop: CASSPRDRGGANVLTF. As DNA, the CDR3 is TGTGCCAGCAGCCCGCGCGACAGGGGGGGGGCCAACGTCCTGACTTTC.

The chain couples TRBV7-9 to TRBJ1-1; 7 positions agree with TRBD1. Germline V lookup: CDR1 SEHNR, CDR2 FQNEAQ (reference sequence). The CDR3 runs 15 residues. V lost 5 bases and J lost 8; bases outside the gene matches: 14. The CDR3: CASSPPQTGAPEAFF. CDR3 coding DNA: TGTGCCAGCAGCCCGCCACAAACAGGGGCTCCCGAAGCTTTCTTT.

V is TRBV12-3 or TRBV12-4 and J is TRBJ1-2; the match to TRBD1 covers 7 bases. This CDR3 contains 13 residues. Trimming removed 4 bases from V and 6 bases from J; junction bases left unmatched: 5. The CDR3 is CASSWTGGDGYTF. The CDR3, as DNA: TGTGCCAGCAGTTGGACAGGAGGGGATGGCTACACCTTC.

J is TRBJ2-6 and V is TRBV12-5; no clear D. CDR3 size: 16 residues. Germline CDR1 and CDR2: LGHNT and FRNRAP. The ends were cut back, 3 bases at V and 4 bases at J, with 13 bases in the middle. The CDR3 spells CASGFEQLAGANVLTF. CDR3 sequence (DNA): TGTGCTAGTGGTTTTGAACAGCTCGCCGGGGCCAACGTCCTGACTTTC.

The rearrangement links TRBV4-1 to TRBJ2-7; D may be TRBD1 (6 bases). Germline assignment: CDR1 MGHRA and CDR2 YSYEKL. The CDR3 loop spans 15 amino acids. Trimming stripped 2 bases from V and 3 bases from J, with 14 bases between. The CDR3 is CASSQPGQINYEQYF. CDR3 sequence (DNA): TGCGCCAGCAGCCAACCGGGACAAATTAACTACGAGCAGTACTTC.

The chain has TRBV16 and TRBJ1-3; possibly TRBD1 for D (5 bases). V was clipped by 4 bases and J by 4 bases, with 14 bases between them. The CDR3 sequence is 15 residues long. Germline CDR1 and CDR2: KGHSY and FQNENV. The CDR3 loop is CASSPYLGAGNTIYF. In nucleotides, the CDR3 is TGTGCCAGCAGCCCCTATCTAGGGGCCGGAAACACCATATATTTT.

This clone was counted once. This chain links TRBV7-2 with TRBJ2-7; the D gene is possibly TRBD2 (5 bases). The CDR3 length is 15 residues. Germline CDR1 and CDR2: SGHTA and FQGNSA. Trimming took off 5 bases at V and 6 bases at J, with 20 bases between the two ends. The CDR3 loop reads CASSIGSIPSGEQYF. CDR3 nucleotides: TGTGCCAGCAGCATTGGGAGCATTCCCTCTGGCGAGCAGTACTTC.

The chain has TRBV18 and TRBJ2-2; 9 bases fit TRBD2. CDR1 is KGHSH, CDR2 LQKENI, per germline. The J segment lost 3 bases and the V segment lost 1 base, leaving 3 bases of the junction unmatched. This CDR3 region has 16 residues. The CDR3 region has the DNA TGTGCCAGCTCACCACTAGCGGGAGTAGACACCGGGGAGCTGTTTTTT. Amino acid sequence: CASSPLAGVDTGELFF.

The V call is TRBV6-5, the J call TRBJ2-1, with 10 bases identical to TRBD2. Germline lookup yields CDR1 MNHEY and CDR2 SVGAGI. V shed 6 bases and J 5 bases; nucleotides not matched to a gene: 7. There are 15 residues in the CDR3. CDR3 residues: CASSPRAGGDNEQFF. Here the CDR3 DNA reads TGTGCCAGCAGCCCGAGAGCGGGGGGGGACAATGAGCAGTTCTTC.

This clone was observed a single time. The rearrangement links TRBV30 to TRBJ1-3; D remains unclear. Germline V gene sequence: CDR1 GTSNPN, CDR2 SVGIG (reference sequence). The CDR3 is made up of 14 amino acids. Trimming shortened V by 0 bases and J by 2 bases, and 8 bases separated the two germline ends. This CDR3 is CAWSVEGTGNTIYF. The CDR3 DNA reads as TGTGCCTGGAGTGTAGAGGGCACTGGAAACACCATATATTTT. The variable domain in full, completed from reference TRBV30 and TRBJ1-3, reads SQTIHQWPATLVQPVGSPLSLECTVEGTSNPNLYWYRQAAGRGLQLLFYSVGIGQISSEVPQNLSASRPQDRQFILSSKKLLLSDSGFYLCAWSVEGTGNTIYFGEGSWLTVV.